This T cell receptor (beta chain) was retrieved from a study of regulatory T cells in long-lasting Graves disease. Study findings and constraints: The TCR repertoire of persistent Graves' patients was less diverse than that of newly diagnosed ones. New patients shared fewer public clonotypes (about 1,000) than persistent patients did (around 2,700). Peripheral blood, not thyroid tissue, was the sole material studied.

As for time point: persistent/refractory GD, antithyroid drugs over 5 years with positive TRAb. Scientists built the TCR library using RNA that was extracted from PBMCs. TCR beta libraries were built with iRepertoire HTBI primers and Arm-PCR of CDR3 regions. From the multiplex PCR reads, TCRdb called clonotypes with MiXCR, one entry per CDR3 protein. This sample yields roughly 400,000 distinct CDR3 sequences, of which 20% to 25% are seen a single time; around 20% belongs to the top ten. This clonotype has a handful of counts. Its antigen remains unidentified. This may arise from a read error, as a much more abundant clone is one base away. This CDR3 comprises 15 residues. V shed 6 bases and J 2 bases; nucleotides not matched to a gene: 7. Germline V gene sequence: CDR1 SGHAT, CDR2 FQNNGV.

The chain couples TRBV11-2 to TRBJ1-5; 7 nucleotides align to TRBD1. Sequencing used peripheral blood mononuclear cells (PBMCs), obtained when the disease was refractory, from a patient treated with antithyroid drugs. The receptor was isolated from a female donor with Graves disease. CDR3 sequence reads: CASSPGTVGNQPQHF. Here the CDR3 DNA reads TGTGCCAGCAGTCCCGGGACAGTGGGCAATCAGCCCCAGCATTTT.